This TCR beta chain was observed in a study of molecular identifiers for immune sequencing clone quantification. TCRdb processed the PCR reads anew with MiXCR; each CDR3 protein has one entry. The sample consists of more than 250,000 distinct CDR3 sequences, 20% to 25% of them appearing once. This clonotype was detected ten times or more. When naive CD8 T cells were sorted, they were gated as CD8+CD4-CCR7+CD45RA+. The sequenced sample consisted of naive CD8+ T cells from blood, with Jurkat cell RNA spiked in. Subset in this sample: FACS-sorted CD8+CD4-CCR7+CD45RA+ naive T cells. This TCR was sampled from a human donor in good health. Some libraries in this study had Jurkat cell RNA spiked in.

CDR3 in DNA: TGTGCCAGCAGTACGATGACAGTCTCTGGGGCCAACGTCCTGACTTTC. This translates into CASSTMTVSGANVLTF. The V and J genes are TRBV27 and TRBJ2-6; D is possibly TRBD1 (5 bases). CDR1 MNHEY and CDR2 SMNVEV come from the germline V gene (reference sequence). Trimming took off 5 bases at V and 0 bases at J, with 11 bases between the two ends. The CDR3 covers 16 residues.